This TCR beta chain is from a study of blood T cell repertoires in COVID-19 (TCRdb year 2020). Study-wide context: The collaborator samples originated in the United States, Italy and Spain and spanned the acute and convalescent phases of COVID-19. The prospective study material was composed of cDNA or gDNA derived from T cells, B-cell-depleted T cells, or PBMCs. Where available, HLA class I and class II types were taken from metadata supplied by the sample provider and were not determined by assay-based typing. The repertoires were released in a freely available public database intended as a resource for research on the immune response to SARS-CoV-2. Samples came from the ongoing ImmuneRACE study (first 160 participants) plus 1,254 subjects from 6 global collaborators. The sample metadata nearly always contained a de-identified subject ID, COVID-19 status, age in years and sex. Subjects who had been exposed to COVID-19, were actively infected with it, or had recovered from it provided the deeply sampled blood TCRbeta repertoires that made up the dataset.

The germline V gene supplies CDR1 MNHNS and CDR2 SASEGT. Inclusive of the bounding cysteine and phenylalanine, the CDR3 is 14 residues long. Kept here is only the CDR3 DNA, which spans 42 bases and is read in frame from base 1. Trimming at the junction amounts to 3 bases on V and 6 bases on J, and the germline ends lie 11 bases apart. The research as a whole found: How much clinical and demographic metadata was included differed by source and by participant, and the metadata was provided uncurated.

TCRbeta CDR3 regions were amplified from genomic DNA by means of the immunoSEQ Assay, a bias-controlled multiplex PCR. The original pipeline was this. Nucleated cell counts per sample were estimated from amplification of reference gene primers within the assay. Sequence reads were collapsed and filtered to measure the absolute abundance of every unique TCRbeta CDR3 rearrangement. For each sample, productive Simpson clonality was calculated as the square root of Simpson's diversity index across productive rearrangements. TCRdb holds this immuneACCESS table with in-frame rearrangements only. Some clones are missing; in checked studies, unresolved V genes explain under half, and the rest has no known cause. V and J calls and clone size follow that table, whereas D and trimming were derived from the DNA. This sample has 53,000 or so clones in its table, and 70% to 85% of those were observed once. The top ten clones comprise around 15% of the sample.

Each collaborating institution followed its own protocols to collect whole blood in K2EDTA tubes. For TCRbeta analysis, collaborators shipped samples in one of three forms: frozen whole blood, isolated PBMCs, or DNA extracted from either of those sample types. With regard to this clone: Its antigen has not been determined. No base-level quality is on record; no much larger clone is a single base apart.

This TCR derives from a human donor in a cohort sampled during active COVID-19. The rearranged segments are TRBV6-1 and TRBJ2-2, with the identity of the D gene unclear. The material sequenced was peripheral blood. The CDR3: CASSEQWRPGELFF. In nucleotide form, the sequence is TGTGCCAGCAGTGAGCAATGGCGGCCCGGGGAGCTGTTTTTT.